This T cell receptor beta chain was sequenced during a study of cytomegalovirus exposure and HLA in healthy donors. Germline CDR1 reads LNHDA; CDR2 reads SQIVND (reference sequence). J was trimmed by 3 bases and V by 4 bases; bases with no gene match: 5. There are 14 residues in the CDR3. The PCR made use of 60 Vbeta and 13 Jbeta primers. The repertoire was sequenced with immunoSEQ multiplex PCR; TCRdb's copy has only in-frame clones and lacks some. Of around 200,000 clones in the sample, 84% were seen once. On this clone: As yet, its antigen is unknown.

General study results and limits: Earlier analysis found most TCR beta V segments productive about 90% or about 30% of the time.

V gene TRBV19 combines with J gene TRBJ2-7; 8 bases agree with TRBD1. Sequencing was carried out using PBMCs. This TCR derives from a girl aged 2-15 years in good health and CMV-seropositive. Here the CDR3 reads CASSTDRGVYEQYF. The CDR3 DNA reads as TGTGCCAGTAGTACCGACAGGGGAGTCTACGAGCAGTACTTC.